A selection of T cell receptor beta chains follows, all from one sample in a study of CD8 T cells in ankylosing spondylitis. TCRdb ran MiXCR on the 5' RACE reads and lists one entry per CDR3 protein. This table holds approximately 240,000 distinct CDR3 sequences, 20% to 30% found once. The specimen sequenced was blood, either unsorted or a sorted T cell fraction (not recorded which). The receptor set was obtained from a male donor with ankylosing spondylitis or in good health (not recorded which). Both conserved end residues are part of each CDR3. A D gene is named only where the DNA matches it firmly. Clone size is given for some rows only: seen once, a few or many times, or a class if the clone is expanded.

V gene	clone size	D gene	J gene	CDR3 protein	CDR3 DNA
TRBV12-3/TRBV12-4	many	.	TRBJ1-1	CASSIQQTGTEAFF	TGTGCCAGCAGTATACAACAGACAGGCACTGAAGCTTTCTTT
TRBV6-6	many	TRBD1	TRBJ2-2	CASSSQQGNGELFF	TGTGCCAGCAGTTCGCAACAGGGGAACGGGGAGCTGTTTTTT
TRBV9	.	.	TRBJ1-6	CASGVDSGSPSPLHF	TGTGCCAGCGGCGTAGACTCCGGGTCGCCCTCACCCCTCCACTTT
TRBV24-1	.	.	TRBJ2-2	CATSERGRDGELFF	TGTGCCACCAGTGAGAGGGGACGGGACGGGGAGCTGTTTTTT
TRBV2	many	TRBD1	TRBJ1-5	CASSRDRGTDQPQHF	TGTGCCAGCAGCCGGGACAGGGGGACCGATCAGCCCCAGCATTTT
TRBV5-6	many	.	TRBJ2-2	CASSWVVQGQGTGELFF	TGTGCCAGCAGCTGGGTCGTTCAGGGGCAAGGCACCGGGGAGCTGTTTTTT
TRBV20-1	.	.	TRBJ2-1	CSASRLSTGGRSPYNEQFF	TGCAGTGCTAGCCGTCTCTCCACGGGTGGGCGTTCGCCCTACAATGAGCAGTTCTTC
TRBV20-1	many	TRBD2	TRBJ2-3	CSAPSGGAGDTQYF	TGCAGTGCTCCTAGCGGGGGGGCTGGAGATACGCAGTATTTT
TRBV7-6	.	.	TRBJ2-2	CASGLGVMNTGELFF	TGTGCCAGCGGCCTGGGGGTTATGAACACCGGGGAGCTGTTTTTT
TRBV5-5	.	.	TRBJ1-6	CASLGAPSNSPLHF	TGTGCCAGCCTGGGGGCGCCTAGTAATTCACCCCTCCACTTT
TRBV29-1	.	TRBD2	TRBJ2-2	CSVGGTSFGELFF	TGCAGCGTTGGGGGGACTAGCTTCGGGGAGCTGTTTTTT
TRBV20-1	few	.	TRBJ1-5	CSARDSVDQPQHF	TGCAGTGCTAGAGATAGCGTGGATCAGCCCCAGCATTTT
TRBV12-3/TRBV12-4	.	.	TRBJ2-3	CASALSPDTQYF	TGTGCCAGCGCCCTATCGCCAGATACGCAGTATTTT
TRBV29-1	many	.	TRBJ1-1	CSVVTGERAEAFF	TGCAGCGTTGTAACAGGAGAACGGGCTGAAGCTTTCTTT
TRBV4-1	many	.	TRBJ1-3	CASSQVLVSGNTIYF	TGCGCCAGCAGCCAAGTTCTCGTCTCTGGAAACACCATATATTTT
TRBV5-1	many	.	TRBJ1-6	CASSKGSSPLHF	TGCGCCAGCAGTAAGGGGAGTTCACCCCTCCACTTT
TRBV15	.	.	TRBJ2-7	CATSRATQGGWEQYF	TGTGCCACCAGCAGAGCCACACAGGGAGGATGGGAGCAGTACTTC
TRBV20-1	many	.	TRBJ1-2	CSARRYDQDGYTF	TGCAGTGCTAGAAGATACGACCAAGATGGCTACACCTTC
TRBV28	.	TRBD2	TRBJ2-5	CASSLQRGQETQYF	TGTGCCAGCAGTTTGCAGCGGGGGCAGGAGACCCAGTACTTC
TRBV12-3/TRBV12-4	.	TRBD1	TRBJ1-2	CASSSGTGASGYTF	TGTGCCAGCAGCTCCGGGACAGGGGCGAGTGGCTACACCTTC
TRBV7-3	few	TRBD1	TRBJ2-7	CASSSDRGLEQYF	TGTGCCAGCAGCTCGGACAGGGGGCTTGAGCAGTACTTC
TRBV20-1	.	.	TRBJ2-3	CSALTSRTDTQYF	TGCAGCGCCCTAACAAGCCGCACAGATACGCAGTATTTT
TRBV7-2	many	.	TRBJ2-3	CARRAGASTDTQYF	TGTGCCAGAAGGGCAGGGGCGAGTACAGATACGCAGTATTTT
TRBV12-3/TRBV12-4	many	TRBD1	TRBJ2-7	CASSFGQGLDEQYF	TGTGCCAGCAGTTTCGGACAGGGGCTAGACGAGCAGTACTTC
TRBV2	.	.	TRBJ2-7	CASSELDSLGSYEQYF	TGTGCCAGCAGCGAGCTAGACAGTCTCGGCAGCTACGAGCAGTACTTC
TRBV20-1	many	.	TRBJ2-5	CAPMGNGSPETQYF	TGCGCCCCGATGGGAAACGGGTCCCCAGAGACCCAGTACTTC
TRBV29-1	many	.	TRBJ2-3	CSVCRRLTDTQYF	TGCAGCGTATGCAGGCGGTTGACAGATACGCAGTATTTT
TRBV12-3/TRBV12-4	.	TRBD2	TRBJ2-6	CASSLGGVGANVLTF	TGTGCCAGCAGTTTGGGAGGGGTCGGGGCCAACGTCCTGACTTTC
TRBV20-1	.	TRBD1	TRBJ1-2	CSAREFGRGYGYTF	TGCAGTGCTAGAGAGTTTGGCAGGGGGTATGGCTACACCTTC
TRBV20-1	.	.	TRBJ1-2	CSARDIIYGYTF	TGCAGTGCTAGAGATATCATCTATGGCTACACCTTC
TRBV20-1	.	.	TRBJ1-6	CSARDQGLHNSPLHF	TGCAGTGCTAGAGATCAAGGTTTACATAATTCACCCCTCCACTTT
TRBV12-3/TRBV12-4	.	.	TRBJ2-5	CASSPLIGAREETQYF	TGTGCCAGCAGCCCCCTTATTGGGGCGCGGGAAGAGACCCAGTACTTC
TRBV5-6	.	.	TRBJ2-5	CASSVGLETQYF	TGTGCCAGCAGCGTCGGACTGGAGACCCAGTACTTC
TRBV10-3	.	.	TRBJ1-2	CAISDWTEAPGYTF	TGTGCCATCAGTGACTGGACGGAGGCTCCTGGCTACACCTTC
TRBV6-1	.	.	TRBJ1-2	CASSARLYGYTF	TGTGCCAGCAGTGCAAGGCTCTATGGCTACACCTTC
TRBV20-1	.	TRBD2	TRBJ2-3	CSARLAGGLRDTQYF	TGCAGTGCTAGGTTAGCGGGGGGGCTGAGAGATACGCAGTATTTT
TRBV10-3	.	.	TRBJ2-3	CAISARGGTDTQYF	TGTGCCATCAGTGCGAGGGGAGGCACAGATACGCAGTATTTT
TRBV20-1	few	TRBD2	TRBJ2-5	CSAPAGGPRETQYF	TGCAGTGCTCCAGCGGGGGGGCCTAGGGAGACCCAGTACTTC
TRBV20-1	many	.	TRBJ2-3	CSAGTNTQYF	TGCAGTGCGGGAACAAATACGCAGTATTTT
TRBV6-1	.	.	TRBJ2-6	CASSVGLTGIGANVLTF	TGTGCCAGCAGTGTAGGGCTTACTGGAATTGGGGCCAACGTCCTGACTTTC
TRBV12-3/TRBV12-4	many	TRBD2	TRBJ2-3	CASIQGRGGQDTQYF	TGTGCCAGCATCCAGGGGCGGGGGGGCCAAGATACGCAGTATTTT
TRBV20-1	.	.	TRBJ2-1	CSAVRPTNNEQFF	TGCAGTGCTGTACGACCAACAAACAATGAGCAGTTCTTC
TRBV30	.	TRBD2	TRBJ2-3	CAWSVGAGGDTQYF	TGTGCCTGGAGTGTCGGCGCGGGGGGAGATACGCAGTATTTT
TRBV10-3	many	.	TRBJ2-3	CAISESSRGSHTDTQYF	TGTGCCATCAGTGAGTCGTCGAGGGGATCCCACACAGATACGCAGTATTTT
TRBV5-5	few	TRBD2	TRBJ2-5	CASIAGGGGETQYF	TGTGCCAGCATAGCGGGGGGCGGGGGAGAGACCCAGTACTTC
TRBV4-2	many	TRBD2	TRBJ2-3	CASSRLLAGGTDTQYF	TGTGCCAGCAGCCGTTTACTAGCGGGGGGTACAGATACGCAGTATTTT
TRBV6-1	.	.	TRBJ2-3	CASSRRGVSTDTQYF	TGTGCCAGCAGCCGCAGGGGGGTTAGCACAGATACGCAGTATTTT
TRBV13	.	.	TRBJ2-6	CASSLYAGANVLTF	TGTGCCAGCAGCTTATACGCTGGGGCCAACGTCCTGACTTTC
TRBV15	.	TRBD2	TRBJ2-7	CATSRGASGGPSYEQYF	TGTGCCACCAGCAGAGGGGCTAGCGGGGGCCCTTCCTACGAGCAGTACTTC
TRBV28	many	.	TRBJ2-5	CASSLKGGRGQETQYF	TGTGCCAGCAGTTTAAAAGGGGGGCGAGGGCAAGAGACCCAGTACTTC
TRBV20-1	many	TRBD1	TRBJ2-7	CSARGQGAYEQYF	TGCAGTGCCAGAGGACAGGGGGCGTACGAGCAGTACTTC
TRBV3-1	many	.	TRBJ2-6	CASSLLSGANVLTF	TGTGCCAGCAGTCTGCTATCTGGGGCCAACGTCCTGACTTTC
TRBV12-3/TRBV12-4	.	.	TRBJ1-2	CASGTGWGGYTF	TGTGCCAGCGGCACAGGGTGGGGAGGCTACACCTTC
TRBV29-1	few	TRBD2	TRBJ2-2	CSVVAGGAGELFF	TGCAGCGTTGTTGCGGGAGGGGCCGGGGAGCTGTTTTTT
TRBV20-1	.	.	TRBJ2-2	CSALGARTGELFF	TGCAGTGCCCTAGGGGCGCGTACCGGGGAGCTGTTTTTT